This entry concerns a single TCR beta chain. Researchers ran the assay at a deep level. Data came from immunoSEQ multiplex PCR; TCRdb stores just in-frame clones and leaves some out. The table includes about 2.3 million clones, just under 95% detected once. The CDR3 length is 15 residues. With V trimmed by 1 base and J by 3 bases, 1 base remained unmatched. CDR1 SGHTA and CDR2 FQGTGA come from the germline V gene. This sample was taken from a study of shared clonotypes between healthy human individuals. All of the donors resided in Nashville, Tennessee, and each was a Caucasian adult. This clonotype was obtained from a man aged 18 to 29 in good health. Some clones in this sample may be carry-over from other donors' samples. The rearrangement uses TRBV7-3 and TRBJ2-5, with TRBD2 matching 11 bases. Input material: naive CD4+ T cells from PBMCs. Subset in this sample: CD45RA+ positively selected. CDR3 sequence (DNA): TGTGCCAGCAGCTTAAAACTAGCGGGAGAAGAGACCCAGTACTTC. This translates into CASSLKLAGEETQYF. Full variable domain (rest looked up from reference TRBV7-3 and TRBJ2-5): GAGVSQTPSNKVTEKGKYVELRCDPISGHTALYWYRQSLGQGPEFLIYFQGTGAADDSGLPNDRFFAVRPEGSVSTLKIQRTERGDSAVYLCASSLKLAGEETQYFGPGTRLLVL.